The rows below give T cell receptor beta chains drawn from one sample of a study of PD-L1 blockade in urothelial cancer. Some clones are missing from TCRdb's copy, which holds only in-frame ones; the method was immunoSEQ multiplex PCR. Of roughly 100,000 clones listed, more than 80% are singletons. This material consisted of PBMCs, taken around atezolizumab (anti-PD-L1) treatment. Receptor source: a woman aged 80 or over with urothelial cancer. Each CDR3 is given without its conserved first and last residue. Fields, in order: J gene, clone size, V gene, D gene, CDR3 protein. The D gene is left open where the match is weak. Size is stated for part of the rows, as once, few or many counts, or as a class when the clone is expanded.

J gene: TRBJ1-5; clone size: NA; V gene: TRBV18; D gene: TRBD1; CDR3 protein: ASSPQGASNQPQH
J gene: TRBJ1-2; clone size: few; V gene: TRBV27; D gene: TRBD1; CDR3 protein: ASSPQPGQEKHT
J gene: TRBJ2-7; clone size: once; V gene: TRBV14; D gene: NA; CDR3 protein: ASSQLGQPSYEQY
J gene: TRBJ1-5; clone size: NA; V gene: TRBV10-3; D gene: NA; CDR3 protein: AISESKGGGVSRNQPQH
J gene: TRBJ2-2; clone size: once; V gene: TRBV11-2; D gene: NA; CDR3 protein: ASRPTGSAYGELF
J gene: TRBJ1-4; clone size: NA; V gene: TRBV5-1; D gene: NA; CDR3 protein: ASSPSGSNEKLF
J gene: TRBJ2-2; clone size: NA; V gene: TRBV6-4; D gene: NA; CDR3 protein: ASSDSGAGELF
J gene: TRBJ2-7; clone size: NA; V gene: TRBV19; D gene: NA; CDR3 protein: ASSIDTDRTYEQY
J gene: TRBJ2-5; clone size: NA; V gene: TRBV5-1; D gene: NA; CDR3 protein: ASSFRGTQY
J gene: TRBJ1-1; clone size: NA; V gene: TRBV30; D gene: NA; CDR3 protein: AWSGQYLQGSEAF
J gene: TRBJ2-1; clone size: NA; V gene: TRBV2; D gene: NA; CDR3 protein: ASSVTGNNEQF
J gene: TRBJ2-3; clone size: NA; V gene: TRBV6-1; D gene: NA; CDR3 protein: ASLAGGGVDTQY
J gene: TRBJ2-3; clone size: once; V gene: TRBV11-3; D gene: TRBD2; CDR3 protein: ASSLREGSTDTQY
J gene: TRBJ2-7; clone size: NA; V gene: TRBV13; D gene: NA; CDR3 protein: ASSLGSGSSYEQY
J gene: TRBJ2-7; clone size: NA; V gene: TRBV15; D gene: TRBD1; CDR3 protein: ATSRDRGAYEQY
J gene: TRBJ2-1; clone size: once; V gene: TRBV5-1; D gene: TRBD1; CDR3 protein: ASSLGTGIYNEQF
J gene: TRBJ2-7; clone size: NA; V gene: TRBV11-2; D gene: TRBD1; CDR3 protein: ASSSLDRGTYEQY
J gene: TRBJ2-3; clone size: once; V gene: TRBV5-1; D gene: NA; CDR3 protein: ASSLRLGVREWGRPDTQY
J gene: TRBJ2-1; clone size: NA; V gene: TRBV28; D gene: TRBD2; CDR3 protein: ASSSLRGLAGGYEQF
J gene: TRBJ1-4; clone size: NA; V gene: TRBV23-1; D gene: NA; CDR3 protein: ATGTHIPPWVEKLF
J gene: TRBJ2-7; clone size: NA; V gene: TRBV11-2; D gene: NA; CDR3 protein: ASSLPGLEQY
J gene: TRBJ2-1; clone size: NA; V gene: TRBV7-2; D gene: NA; CDR3 protein: ASSFGSRQF